One and the same sample provided the 2 T cell receptor beta chains below, sequenced in a study of blood T cell repertoires in COVID-19. Profiling relied on immunoSEQ multiplex PCR, and the TCRdb table lists in-frame clones only, not all of them. The sample contains roughly 230,000 clones, around 83% of which appear only once. Specimen: peripheral blood. These receptors were obtained from a woman aged 45-65 years with acute or convalescent COVID-19.

V is TRBV27 and J is TRBJ1-2; the match to TRBD1 covers 10 bases. The germline CDR1 and CDR2 sequences are MNHEY and SMNVEV (reference sequence). The CDR3 runs to 14 residues. Trimming at V came to 5 bases and at J to 7 bases, leaving 7 bases not matched to a gene. The CDR3 spells CASSGRDRGSGYTF. CDR3 sequence (DNA): TGTGCCAGCAGTGGAAGGGACAGGGGCTCTGGCTACACCTTC.

This clone was seen a few times. V usage is TRBV21-1 and J usage is TRBJ2-2; the table's D call TRBD1 went unverified against the DNA. TRBV21-1 is a pseudogene. The CDR3 length is 13 residues. The CDR3 DNA sequence: TGTGCCACCCAGGACAAGGACACCGGGGAGCTGTTTTTT. This codes for CATQDKDTGELFF.